One T cell receptor beta chain is described in this entry. This sample was taken from a study of blood T cell repertoires in COVID-19. Study details: Italy, Spain and the United States were the sources of the convalescent and acute COVID-19 samples.

Two negative PCRs, clearance, or symptom resolution were required of recovered Cohort 3 donors. The CDR3 loop spans 17 amino acids. CDR1 is SGHNT and CDR2 is YENEEA in the germline V gene. V trimming: 2 bases; J trimming: 10 bases; junction bases outside the gene matches: 12. Methods used by the authors: Reference gene primer amplification yielded estimated nucleated cell counts. Here immunoSEQ multiplex PCR was the method, and the copy in TCRdb shows in-frame clones only, minus some. V and J calls and clone size are copied from that table; D and trimming were computed from the DNA. The sample has about 250,000 clones, about nine tenths seen once; the top ten hold about 3%.

The TCR comes from a woman aged 50 to 60 who had recovered from COVID-19. The sequencing input was PBMCs or T cells enriched from blood (not recorded which). V and J are TRBV11-3 and TRBJ1-5, with 12 bases lining up with TRBD1. The CDR3 loop is CASSLRISRDRGPPQHF. As DNA, the CDR3 is TGTGCCAGCAGCTTAAGGATTAGTCGGGACAGGGGGCCACCCCAGCATTTT.